This TCR beta chain was found in a study of T cells in Graves' hyperthyroidism and ophthalmopathy. Study information: The initial diagnosis was the point when peripheral blood was collected, ahead of any treatment.

Germline values: CDR1 SGHRS, CDR2 YFSETQ. V was clipped by 3 bases and J by 8 bases; unmatched bases: 3. CDR3 length: 15 residues. There were TCR beta CDR3 regions amplified from RNA transcripts. The HTBI primer set drove a first-round RT-PCR of the TCR CDR3. Each CDR3 protein is one row after TCRdb ran MiXCR on the multiplex PCR reads. The sample has 730,000 or so distinct CDR3 sequences, roughly 20% seen once. In its sample, this clonotype was seen a few times. Used for diagnoses were clinical symptoms, serum thyroxine and TRAb, thyroid ultrasound and orbital computed tomography. This clonotype was obtained from a woman in her fifties or sixties with Graves' hyperthyroidism that later progressed to Graves' ophthalmopathy. Sequencing was carried out using blood. J is TRBJ2-1 and V is TRBV5-1; 15 nucleotides agree with TRBD2. The CDR3 reads CASSWTSGGAYEQFF. DNA for the CDR3: TGCGCCAGCAGCTGGACTAGCGGGGGGGCTTATGAGCAGTTCTTC.